The 28 T cell receptor beta chains reported below all come from one sample, sequenced in a study of vaccination effects on CD4 cells after COVID-19. These TCRs' antigens remain unknown. Profiled with immunoSEQ multiplex PCR; TCRdb holds only in-frame clones, not every one. Among some 35,000 clones listed, just under 85% were seen once. Antigen-specific CD4+ T cells were first expanded with viral peptide pools by the ViraFEST assay and only then sequenced. Following culture for approximately ten days, CD4+ T cells were isolated. Each participant was administered two doses of either the BNT162b2 or the mRNA-1273 vaccine. The sequenced sample was CD4+ T cells from PBMCs cultured with HCoV-NL63 spike peptides, obtained after COVID-19 vaccination. These receptors were collected from a human donor who received a COVID-19 vaccine. Some clones in this sample may be carry-over from other donors' samples.

The rearrangement links TRBV28 to TRBJ1-2; D possibly corresponds to TRBD1 (6 bases). Germline V gene data show CDR1 as MDHEN and CDR2 as SYDVKM. The CDR3 covers 15 residues. Trimming took off 2 bases at V and 8 bases at J, with 18 bases between the two ends. Here the CDR3 DNA reads TGTGCCAGCAGTTTAAGTCCGGCGGGGGCACGAGGCTACACCTTC. Its protein is CASSLSPAGARGYTF.

The J gene is TRBJ1-4, the V gene TRBV10-3; the D is unclear. This CDR3 is 14 amino acids long. V lost 3 bases and J lost 6, with 11 bases in between. Germline V gives CDR1 ENHRY, CDR2 SYGVKD. The CDR3 DNA follows: TGTGCCATCAGTGACGACAACCGGGATGAAAAACTGTTTTTT. As protein: CAISDDNRDEKLFF.

This clone showed up just a few times. The genes are TRBV2 and TRBJ1-5; D is unresolved. The CDR3 has 15 residues. Germline V CDR1 and CDR2: SNHLY, FYNNEI. Trimming removed 4 bases at V and 7 bases at J, with 17 bases between. The CDR3 DNA reads as TGTGCCAGCAGTGGGACTCTAGGATGGAAGCAGCCCCAGCATTTT. Translated, it gives CASSGTLGWKQPQHF.

The V and J genes are TRBV7-2 and TRBJ2-5; D is perhaps TRBD2 (7 bases). CDR1 SGHTA and CDR2 FQGNSA come from the germline V gene. Trimming stripped 2 bases from V and 5 bases from J, with 18 bases between. CDR3 size: 16 residues. CDR3 nucleotides: TGTGCCAGCAGCTTACAGATCGCGGGGGCTCGGGAGACCCAGTACTTC. This gives the protein CASSLQIAGARETQYF.

J is TRBJ2-3 and V is TRBV5-6; maybe TRBD1 (6 bases). V was cut by 2 bases and J by 2 bases, with 12 bases left in between. Germline V gene sequence: CDR1 SGHDT, CDR2 YYEEEE. This CDR3 is built from 15 residues. In nucleotides, the CDR3 is TGTGCCAGCAGCTTAGGACAGCTTCTCACAGATACGCAGTATTTT. It encodes CASSLGQLLTDTQYF.

This clone was seen just once. The chain combines TRBV5-1 with TRBJ2-5; D is perhaps TRBD1 (7 bases). V gave up 0 bases and J gave up 5 bases, with 11 bases separating them. Germline V lookup: CDR1 SGHRS, CDR2 YFSETQ. The length of the CDR3 is 14 residues. CDR3 in amino acids: CASSLEGAGETQYF. In DNA, the CDR3 is TGCGCCAGCAGCTTGGAGGGGGCGGGGGAGACCCAGTACTTC.

The V call is TRBV5-1, the J call TRBJ2-1; 10 positions agree with TRBD2. V lost 3 bases to trimming and J lost 8 bases; unmatched junction nucleotides: 11. CDR3 length: 16 amino acids. Germline V gives CDR1 SGHRS, CDR2 YFSETQ. The CDR3 region has the DNA TGCGCCAGCAGCTCCCGAGGGAGCGGGGGGGGCTATGAGCAGTTCTTC. Its protein is CASSSRGSGGGYEQFF.

The chain recombines TRBV18 with TRBJ1-3; TRBD1 agrees at 8 bases. From germline, CDR1 is KGHSH and CDR2 LQKENI. V gave up 1 base and J gave up 0 bases; unmatched junction bases: 5. The length of the CDR3 is 17 residues. The DNA of the CDR3 is TGTGCCAGCTCACCACGACAGGGGCCAAACTCTGGAAACACCATATATTTT. Translating it yields CASSPRQGPNSGNTIYF.

The chain joins TRBV5-1 to TRBJ2-1; 11 bases align to TRBD1. This CDR3 is built from 16 residues. Germline trimming cut 4 bases from V and 2 bases from J; bases unmatched to any gene: 5. Germline V gives CDR1 SGHRS, CDR2 YFSETQ. The CDR3 protein is CASSPWGQGAYNEQFF. The CDR3 region has the DNA TGCGCCAGCAGCCCCTGGGGACAGGGGGCCTACAATGAGCAGTTCTTC.

The chain has TRBV1 and TRBJ2-7. TRBV1 is listed as a pseudogene. This CDR3 contains 17 residues. CDR3: CTSSHPPTPGSSYEQYV. In nucleotides, the CDR3 is TGCACCAGCAGCCACCCACCTACCCCAGGGAGCTCCTACGAGCAGTACGTC.

This chain uses TRBV19 with TRBJ2-6; perhaps TRBD2 as D (5 bases). V lost 4 bases, J lost 0 bases, and 13 bases lay in between. CDR1 is LNHDA and CDR2 is SQIVND in the germline V gene (reference sequence). The CDR3 loop spans 17 amino acids. The CDR3 nucleotides read TGTGCCAGTAGTACCAGGACGGGATTCTCTGGGGCCAACGTCCTGACTTTC. It yields the protein CASSTRTGFSGANVLTF.

V and J are TRBV9 and TRBJ1-2, with TRBD1 as a possible D gene (5 bases). The V end lost 3 bases, the J end lost 2 bases, and 20 bases lay between the germline ends. In germline, CDR1 is SGDLS, CDR2 YYNGEE. This CDR3 has 17 residues. The CDR3 region has the DNA TGTGCCAGCAGCGAGGGAGGTCCGGGACGGACAAACTATGGCTACACCTTC. Translating gives CASSEGGPGRTNYGYTF.

The chain has TRBV19 and TRBJ1-4; D gene ambiguous. Between the trimmed V and J ends, which lost 6 bases and 7 bases, there was a span of 12 bases. Germline CDR1 is LNHDA and CDR2 is SQIVND (reference sequence). This CDR3 has 13 residues. The CDR3: CASRSGYGEKLFF. The CDR3 DNA reads as TGTGCCAGTAGGTCGGGATATGGTGAAAAACTGTTTTTT.

The chain employs TRBV20-1 and TRBJ1-1; no firm D call. Germline V gives CDR1 DFQATT, CDR2 SNEGSKA (reference sequence). V dropped 6 bases and J dropped 1 base, with 6 bases sitting between them. This CDR3 has 11 amino acids. The CDR3 is CSAYRNTEAFF. The DNA for the CDR3 is TGCAGTGCCTACAGGAACACTGAAGCTTTCTTT.

V is TRBV7-2 and J is TRBJ2-5; 7 nucleotides agree with TRBD2. The CDR3 totals 16 residues. J gave up 1 base and V 3 bases, and 8 bases lay outside the gene matches. The germline gives CDR1 SGHTA, CDR2 FQGNSA. The CDR3 DNA reads TGTGCCAGCAGCTTTCGGGGGGTCCTGACCCAAGAGACCCAGTACTTC. This gives the protein CASSFRGVLTQETQYF.

This clone has just a few counts. The chain employs TRBV30 and TRBJ1-6; 8 bases fit TRBD1. V trimming: 3 bases; J trimming: 7 bases; junction bases outside the gene matches: 11. Per the germline V gene, CDR1 is GTSNPN and CDR2 is SVGIG (reference sequence). The length of the CDR3 is 16 residues. The CDR3 here is CAWRGLQGAGNSPLHF. CDR3 nucleotide sequence: TGTGCCTGGAGGGGCCTCCAGGGGGCTGGGAATTCACCCCTCCACTTT.

This clone has only one observation. V gene TRBV7-3 combines with J gene TRBJ2-4, with 9 nucleotides matching TRBD2. The germline CDR1 and CDR2 sequences are SGHTA and FQGTGA. V lost 5 bases, J lost 6 bases, and 11 bases stayed unmatched. CDR3 length: 16 amino acids. The CDR3 sequence is CASSPVGTSNSNIQYF. CDR3 bases: TGTGCCAGCAGCCCCGTGGGGACTAGCAATTCAAACATTCAGTACTTC.

Note on this clone: Other DNA sequences in this sample translate to the same CDR3. The chain combines TRBV5-1 with TRBJ1-1, with D unclear. The CDR3 totals 13 residues. Germline CDR1 SGHRS, CDR2 YFSETQ. Trimming took 0 bases from V and 0 from J, leaving 3 bases between them. The CDR3 DNA reads TGCGCCAGCAGCTTGGTCGTGAACACTGAAGCTTTCTTT. Amino acids: CASSLVVNTEAFF.

CDR3 nucleotides: TGTGCCACGGGGGACCTAGGTCAGCCCCAGCATTTT. This encodes CATGDLGQPQHF. J is TRBJ1-5 and V is TRBV6-5; TRBD1 is a possible D gene (5 bases). Per germline, CDR1 MNHEY and CDR2 SVGAGI. The CDR3 is made up of 12 amino acids. V lost 10 bases, J lost 6 bases, and 13 bases lay in between.

The CDR3 reads CASSVISQGAWTGELFF. CDR3 sequence (DNA): TGCGCCAGCAGCGTAATCTCACAGGGGGCTTGGACCGGGGAGCTGTTTTTT. The gene calls are TRBV5-1 and TRBJ2-2, with 9 bases matching TRBD1. Germline CDR1 reads SGHRS; CDR2 reads YFSETQ. V lost 4 bases to trimming and J lost 5 bases; unmatched junction nucleotides: 12. CDR3 length equals 17 residues.

This clone was recorded once. The rearrangement uses TRBV5-1 and TRBJ2-3; 10 positions agree with TRBD2. The V and J ends lost 4 bases and 6 bases, in that order; junction bases with no gene match: 14. Germline V gives CDR1 SGHRS, CDR2 YFSETQ. The CDR3 is made up of 17 amino acids. The CDR3, as DNA: TGCGCCAGCAGCCCCAGCCTAAGCGGGGGGGCGGTTGATACGCAGTATTTT. This encodes CASSPSLSGGAVDTQYF.

The genes are TRBV5-1 and TRBJ1-1; TRBD1 aligns across 11 bases. Per the germline V gene, CDR1 is SGHRS and CDR2 is YFSETQ. Unmatched junction bases numbered 4, after V lost 4 bases and J lost 5 bases. This CDR3 has 14 residues. The DNA of the CDR3 is TGCGCCAGCAGCCCCGGGACAGGGGGGACTGAAGCTTTCTTT. Translated: CASSPGTGGTEAFF.

The chain uses TRBV30 and TRBJ2-1, with 14 positions matching TRBD2. V dropped 5 bases and J dropped 7; count of bases not matched to a gene: 4. Germline assignment: CDR1 GTSNPN and CDR2 SVGIG (reference sequence). This CDR3 has 14 amino acids. CDR3: CAWQTSGGANEQFF. The CDR3 region has the DNA TGTGCCTGGCAGACTAGCGGGGGGGCAAATGAGCAGTTCTTC.

There are a few counts of this clone. The V gene is TRBV7-9, the J gene TRBJ1-1, with D uncertain. The CDR3 contains 13 residues. Per the germline V gene, CDR1 is SEHNR and CDR2 is FQNEAQ (reference sequence). With 5 bases removed from V and 1 base from J, the gap between germline ends came to 8 bases. The CDR3 DNA is TGTGCCAGCAGCACCACGGGGAACACTGAAGCTTTCTTT. Protein sequence: CASSTTGNTEAFF.

Here the CDR3 reads CASSARGGTSTDTQYF. The CDR3 DNA reads as TGTGCCAGCAGTGCGCGCGGGGGTACTAGCACAGATACGCAGTATTTT. The gene calls are TRBV2 and TRBJ2-3; 7 nucleotides line up with TRBD2. The trim removed 4 bases at V and 0 bases at J, leaving 7 bases unmatched. The length of the CDR3 is 16 residues. Germline V gives CDR1 SNHLY, CDR2 FYNNEI.

This clone was observed a single time. The V and J genes are TRBV10-1 and TRBJ2-3; the match to TRBD1 covers 9 bases. The germline gives CDR1 WNHNN, CDR2 SYGVQD (reference sequence). This CDR3 region has 15 residues. After removal of 6 bases from V and 8 bases from J, the junction contained 12 bases not matched to a gene. The CDR3 spells CASRHRGRRLTTQYF. For the CDR3, the DNA is TGCGCCAGCAGACACAGGGGGCGCCGGCTTACTACGCAGTATTTT.

The V call is TRBV7-2, the J call TRBJ1-2; TRBD1 agrees at 7 bases. The V and J ends lost 5 bases and 4 bases, in that order; junction bases with no gene match: 4. Germline V gives CDR1 SGHTA, CDR2 FQGNSA. This CDR3 spans 13 amino acids. The CDR3 sequence is CASSVQGTYGYTF. The CDR3 DNA reads as TGTGCCAGCAGCGTACAGGGGACCTATGGCTACACCTTC.

The chain's CDR3 is CASNEETSGVQFF. CDR3 DNA sequence: TGTGCCAGCAATGAGGAGACTAGCGGGGTGCAGTTCTTC. The V call is TRBV2, the J call TRBJ2-1; TRBD2 agrees at 11 bases. CDR1 is SNHLY, CDR2 FYNNEI, per germline. The CDR3 has 13 residues. J was trimmed by 12 bases and V by 7 bases; bases with no gene match: 8. Based on the CDR3 plus reference TRBV2 and TRBJ2-1, the full variable domain is EPEVTQTPSHQVTQMGQEVILRCVPISNHLYFYWYRQILGQKVEFLVSFYNNEISEKSEIFDDQFSVERPDGSNFTLKIRSTKLEDSAMYFCASNEETSGVQFFGPGTRLTVL.